The 2 T cell receptor beta chains given below trace back to one sample, sequenced in a study of control samples from healthy donors and cancer patients. Sequencing used immunoSEQ multiplex PCR; TCRdb keeps in-frame clones, though not all of them. This sample has about 120,000 clones, with 88% found just once. Sequenced: blood. These receptors came from a woman between 65 and 79 years old in good health.

This clone came up many times. V gene TRBV2 combines with J gene TRBJ1-5, with TRBD1 as a possible D gene (5 bases). With 8 bases removed from V and 8 bases from J, the gap between germline ends came to 16 bases. This CDR3 region has 13 residues. CDR1 SNHLY and CDR2 FYNNEI come from the germline V gene. The CDR3 DNA reads TGTGCCAGCTGCCAGGCCAGAGGGGAGCCCCAGCATTTT. Its protein product is CASCQARGEPQHF.

The chain joins TRBV5-6 to TRBJ2-7; TRBD1 matches at 9 bases. CDR1 is SGHDT and CDR2 is YYEEEE in the germline V gene. This CDR3 region has 15 residues. After removal of 2 bases from V and 3 bases from J, the junction contained 6 bases not matched to a gene. The chain's CDR3 is CASSLILGQGYEQYF. CDR3 DNA: TGTGCCAGCAGCTTAATTTTGGGACAGGGCTACGAGCAGTACTTC.